Listed here are 27 T cell receptor beta chains from one sample, sequenced in a study of cytomegalovirus exposure and HLA in healthy donors. PCR was performed using 60 Vbeta and 13 Jbeta primers. Profiled with immunoSEQ multiplex PCR; TCRdb holds only in-frame clones, not every one. The data hold around 150,000 clones, with about 75% observed a single time. Sequencing used PBMCs. These TCRs come from a woman aged 40 to 49 in good health and CMV-seronegative.

The rearrangement joins TRBV7-6 to TRBJ1-5; no firm D call. The germline CDR1 and CDR2 sequences are SGHVS and FNYEAQ. V lost 0 bases to trimming and J lost 8 bases, with 14 bases between them. The CDR3 consists of 15 residues. CDR3: CASSLAIAGREPQHF. CDR3 nucleotides: TGTGCCAGCAGCTTAGCTATCGCGGGTAGAGAGCCCCAGCATTTT.

The chain combines TRBV5-1 with TRBJ1-3; TRBD1 agrees at 9 bases. The germline CDR1 and CDR2 sequences are SGHRS and YFSETQ. J gave up 2 bases and V 4 bases, and 4 bases lay outside the gene matches. The CDR3 is 15 residues long. CDR3: CASSEGDRAGNTIYF. In DNA, the CDR3 is TGCGCCAGCAGCGAGGGGGACAGGGCTGGAAACACCATATATTTT. The full variable domain, its missing parts supplied by reference TRBV5-1 and TRBJ1-3, is KAGVTQTPRYLIKTRGQQVTLSCSPISGHRSVSWYQQTPGQGLQFLFEYFSETQRNKGNFPGRFSGRQFSNSRSEMNVSTLELGDSALYLCASSEGDRAGNTIYFGEGSWLTVV.

The CDR3 here is CASSQAAYEQYF. CDR3 DNA: TGTGCCAGCAGCCAAGCGGCCTACGAGCAGTACTTC. The chain joins TRBV14 to TRBJ2-7; D not certain. This CDR3 comprises 12 residues. The V end was cut by 1 base, the J end by 2 bases, with 3 bases between. Germline-derived CDR1 and CDR2 are SGHDN and FVKESK.

This clone was detected a few times. The gene calls are TRBV7-9 and TRBJ1-5; 8 nucleotides line up with TRBD1. After removal of 5 bases from V and 7 bases from J, the junction contained 13 bases not matched to a gene. The CDR3 has 16 residues. Germline values: CDR1 SEHNR, CDR2 FQNEAQ (reference sequence). CDR3 sequence (DNA): TGTGCCAGCAGCCGCGGACAGGGCCTAGGGGACCAGCCCCAGCATTTT. Protein sequence: CASSRGQGLGDQPQHF.

This clone was seen only once. V and J are TRBV27 and TRBJ1-3; no definite D call. The CDR3 covers 15 residues. The ends were cut back, 4 bases at V and 0 bases at J, with 10 bases in the middle. Germline V lookup: CDR1 MNHEY, CDR2 SMNVEV (reference sequence). The CDR3 loop is CASSSTWSSGNTIYF. As DNA, the CDR3 is TGTGCCAGCAGTTCCACATGGAGCTCTGGAAACACCATATATTTT.

V gene TRBV19 combines with J gene TRBJ1-5, with 8 bases that match TRBD1. Germline CDR1 LNHDA, CDR2 SQIVND (reference sequence). The CDR3 has 15 residues. Unmatched junction bases numbered 9, after V lost 4 bases and J lost 7 bases. Written as DNA, the CDR3 is TGTGCCAGTAGTACACGGACAGGGATGGAACAGCCCCAGCATTTT. Translation: CASSTRTGMEQPQHF.

The chain uses TRBV13 and TRBJ2-1, with a tentative D call TRBD2 (6 bases). Germline V lookup: CDR1 PRHDT, CDR2 FYEKMQ (reference sequence). The CDR3 sequence is 16 residues long. V was clipped by 2 bases and J by 1 base, with 12 bases between them. The CDR3 DNA sequence: TGTGCCAGCAGCTTACACCTCGGGGGTTCCTACAATGAGCAGTTCTTC. This gives the protein CASSLHLGGSYNEQFF.

This clone turned up a few times. This rearrangement joins TRBV4-1 to TRBJ1-2; perhaps TRBD1 as D (5 bases). The V gene's germline CDR1 is MGHRA and CDR2 YSYEKL. The CDR3 runs 15 residues. V lost 6 bases to trimming and J lost 3 bases, with 17 bases between them. CDR3 DNA: TGCGCCAGCAGTCCTCAAAGGCGACAGTACTATGGCTACACCTTC. Encoded protein: CASSPQRRQYYGYTF.

This clone was detected a few times. V gene TRBV5-1 combines with J gene TRBJ2-7; the match to TRBD1 covers 7 bases. Per germline, CDR1 SGHRS and CDR2 YFSETQ. The CDR3 has 15 residues. The trim removed 3 bases at V and 2 bases at J, leaving 8 bases unmatched. The CDR3, as DNA: TGCGCCAGCAGCTCAACTCCGGGACAGCCCTACGAGCAGTACTTC. It yields the protein CASSSTPGQPYEQYF.

This clone appeared a single time. CDR3 in amino acids: CASSPRQGASYEQYF. Here the CDR3 DNA reads TGCGCCAGCAGCCCCCGACAGGGGGCCTCGTACGAGCAGTACTTC. The J gene is TRBJ2-7, the V gene TRBV5-1; 10 nucleotides align to TRBD1. The V gene end was trimmed by 4 bases and the J gene end by 4 bases; junction bases not matched to a gene: 8. CDR1 SGHRS and CDR2 YFSETQ come from the germline V gene. This CDR3 contains 15 residues. Based on the CDR3 plus reference TRBV5-1 and TRBJ2-7, the full variable domain is KAGVTQTPRYLIKTRGQQVTLSCSPISGHRSVSWYQQTPGQGLQFLFEYFSETQRNKGNFPGRFSGRQFSNSRSEMNVSTLELGDSALYLCASSPRQGASYEQYFGPGTRLTVT.

The V gene is TRBV7-6, the J gene TRBJ2-1, with D possibly being TRBD2 (6 bases). The V end was cut by 4 bases, the J end by 7 bases, with 20 bases between. Germline V gives CDR1 SGHVS, CDR2 FNYEAQ. The length of the CDR3 is 16 residues. The CDR3 loop is CASSSLEGGGPNEQFF. The CDR3 DNA reads TGTGCCAGCAGCTCCTTGGAGGGAGGAGGTCCTAATGAGCAGTTCTTC.

This clone was found a few times. This rearrangement joins TRBV6-1 to TRBJ2-3, with a possible D match to TRBD1 (7 bases). Germline V CDR1 and CDR2: MNHNS, SASEGT. This CDR3 is built from 16 residues. Trimming stripped 4 bases from V and 4 bases from J, with 18 bases between. The CDR3 protein is CASSGSQGRRADTQYF. As DNA, the CDR3 is TGTGCCAGCAGTGGGTCACAGGGGAGGAGGGCAGATACGCAGTATTTT.

The rearrangement uses TRBV2 and TRBJ1-5, with D tentatively TRBD1 (6 bases). In germline, CDR1 is SNHLY, CDR2 FYNNEI. V lost 4 bases to trimming and J lost 7 bases, with 8 bases between them. The CDR3 has 12 amino acids. CDR3 residues: CASSGGPQPQHF. As DNA, the CDR3 is TGTGCCAGCAGTGGGGGGCCCCAGCCCCAGCATTTT.

J is TRBJ2-5 and V is TRBV6-1; D is undetermined. There are 13 residues in the CDR3. Trimming removed 3 bases from V and 5 bases from J, with 10 bases in between. Germline V lookup: CDR1 MNHNS, CDR2 SASEGT. The CDR3 loop is CASSEGLRETQYF. The DNA for the CDR3 is TGTGCCAGCAGTGAGGGTCTGCGGGAGACCCAGTACTTC.

J is TRBJ2-3 and V is TRBV10-1, with D perhaps matching TRBD2 (5 bases). Germline V CDR1 and CDR2: WNHNN, SYGVQD (reference sequence). Trimming took 3 bases from V and 0 from J, leaving 10 bases between them. The CDR3 extends over 15 amino acids. CDR3 in amino acids: CASSDPGKSTDTQYF. In DNA form, the CDR3 reads TGCGCCAGCAGTGACCCCGGGAAAAGCACAGATACGCAGTATTTT.

The chain combines TRBV5-1 with TRBJ2-5; D is perhaps TRBD1 (5 bases). V was clipped by 4 bases and J by 1 base, with 11 bases between them. This CDR3 region has 14 residues. Germline V lookup: CDR1 SGHRS, CDR2 YFSETQ. CDR3 loop: CASSPRQIQETQYF. CDR3 nucleotides: TGCGCCAGCAGCCCTCGACAGATCCAAGAGACCCAGTACTTC.

This clone showed up just a few times. Other DNA sequences in this specimen translate into the identical CDR3. The chain has TRBV6-1 and TRBJ1-1, with D possibly matching TRBD1 (5 bases). Per germline, CDR1 MNHNS and CDR2 SASEGT. The CDR3 runs 12 residues. Trimming stripped 8 bases from V and 6 bases from J, with 13 bases between. The CDR3 nucleotides are TGTGCCAGCCAGTATGGGGGGGCTGAAGCTTTCTTT. This encodes CASQYGGAEAFF.

Written as DNA, the CDR3 is TGTGCCAGTAGAAATAGGGGTGAGCAGTTCTTC. As protein: CASRNRGEQFF. The V gene is TRBV19, the J gene TRBJ2-1, with TRBD1 as a possible D gene (5 bases). Per the germline V gene, CDR1 is LNHDA and CDR2 is SQIVND (reference sequence). This CDR3 is 11 amino acids long. V was clipped by 6 bases and J by 9 bases, with 9 bases between them.

This chain links TRBV18 with TRBJ2-7; 7 nucleotides align to TRBD2. Germline V lookup: CDR1 KGHSH, CDR2 LQKENI. With 2 bases clipped from V and 3 bases from J, the junction kept 7 bases outside the gene matches. The CDR3 extends over 15 amino acids. The CDR3 protein is CASSPAGLPDYEQYF. The CDR3 DNA sequence: TGTGCCAGCTCACCAGCGGGACTACCTGACTACGAGCAGTACTTC.

This rearrangement joins TRBV5-1 to TRBJ1-2; D is uncertain. This CDR3 is built from 14 residues. Trimming cost V 5 bases and J 0 bases, with 11 bases left between them. Germline V CDR1 and CDR2: SGHRS, YFSETQ. For the CDR3, the DNA is TGCGCCAGCAGTGTAAGAGAAGCTAACTATGGCTACACCTTC. It encodes CASSVREANYGYTF.

This clone showed up just once. The chain recombines TRBV14 with TRBJ1-2; D ambiguous. The CDR3 consists of 16 residues. Trimming removed 2 bases at V and 4 bases at J, with 17 bases between. Per germline, CDR1 SGHDN and CDR2 FVKESK. The CDR3 DNA sequence: TGTGCCAGCAGCCAATCATCCGGGGTGGGGTTCTATGGCTACACCTTC. This gives the protein CASSQSSGVGFYGYTF.

The rearrangement uses TRBV2 and TRBJ2-2; D is possibly TRBD2 (6 bases). Trimming shortened V by 7 bases and J by 7 bases, and 16 bases separated the two germline ends. The CDR3 extends over 14 amino acids. Germline CDR1 SNHLY, CDR2 FYNNEI. CDR3 sequence reads: CASKSLGRGGELFF. In DNA, the CDR3 is TGTGCCAGCAAGTCGCTCGGGCGGGGCGGGGAGCTGTTTTTT.

Written as DNA, the CDR3 is TGTGCCAGCAGCCTAATGGGACAGGGGGCCGGAGATACGCAGTATTTT. This encodes CASSLMGQGAGDTQYF. The chain has TRBV7-2 and TRBJ2-3, with TRBD1 matching over 12 bases. Losses at the gene ends were 5 bases for V and 5 bases for J; bases not matched to a gene: 8. The CDR3 consists of 16 residues. Looked up from germline, CDR1 is SGHTA and CDR2 is FQGNSA. Full variable domain (missing parts from reference TRBV7-2 and TRBJ2-3): GAGVSQSPSNKVTEKGKDVELRCDPISGHTALYWYRQSLGQGLEFLIYFQGNSAPDKSGLPSDRFSAERTGGSVSTLTIQRTQQEDSAVYLCASSLMGQGAGDTQYFGPGTRLTVL.

The chain uses TRBV7-3 and TRBJ2-1; 7 bases align to TRBD2. The germline V gene has CDR1 SGHTA and CDR2 FQGTGA. CDR3 length: 14 residues. V lost 4 bases and J lost 5; bases outside the gene matches: 5. Here the CDR3 DNA reads TGTGCCAGCAGCTCCCTGGGGGGGAACAATGAGCAGTTCTTC. Its translation is CASSSLGGNNEQFF.

As DNA, the CDR3 is TGTGCCAGCAGTTTGGCTAGCGGGGTCGTTTCCTACGAGCAGTACTTC. It translates to CASSLASGVVSYEQYF. The chain combines TRBV27 with TRBJ2-7; 9 bases match TRBD2. CDR1 is MNHEY and CDR2 is SMNVEV in the germline V gene (reference sequence). The CDR3 covers 16 residues. Germline trimming cut 3 bases from V and 1 base from J; bases unmatched to any gene: 7.

This clone turned up a few times. V usage is TRBV28 and J usage is TRBJ1-1; the D is unclear. The CDR3 has 11 residues. Trimming left V 8 bases short and J 6 bases short, with 10 bases between. Germline V lookup: CDR1 MDHEN, CDR2 SYDVKM. The CDR3 here is CASLGSAEAFF. The CDR3 nucleotides are TGTGCCAGCCTAGGATCCGCTGAAGCTTTCTTT.

V is TRBV18 and J is TRBJ1-2, with a possible D match to TRBD1 (5 bases). This CDR3 has 16 residues. V was cut by 3 bases and J by 4 bases, with 18 bases left in between. The germline V gene encodes CDR1 KGHSH and CDR2 LQKENI. The CDR3 DNA reads TGTGCCAGCTCACCCGACCGACACCCCGGGGGCTATGGCTACACCTTC. This gives the protein CASSPDRHPGGYGYTF.